This T cell receptor (beta chain) was recorded in a study of T cell responses to AZD1222 COVID-19 vaccine. TCRdb's copy holds only in-frame clones and misses some; the assay was immunoSEQ multiplex PCR. The sample yields about 160,000 clones, 80% to 95% seen once. The CDR3 is 14 amino acids. V lost 3 bases to trimming and J lost 0 bases, with 8 bases between them. The V gene's germline CDR1 is SNHLY and CDR2 FYNNEI. Judged by abundance, this clone is medium-sized (0.01 to 0.1%). Its antigen is unidentified. This sample also contains other DNA sequences that code for the same CDR3. Study-level points and caveats: Repertoire sampling occurred only after the peak T cell response. Possibly, clonal diversity was underestimated; donors were largely white British and included more females. Spike-specific TCR repertoires showed rising breadth and depth after two AZD1222 doses. Seropositive at baseline were only six AZD1222 recipients.

This sequence originates from an adult who received the AZD1222 COVID-19 vaccine. This chain uses TRBV2 with TRBJ1-1, with D uncertain. The sample here was peripheral blood, taken 28 days after the second AZD1222 dose. The CDR3 region has the DNA TGTGCCAGCAGTGAGCCAAAGATGAACACTGAAGCTTTCTTT. Protein: CASSEPKMNTEAFF. Full variable domain (remainder filled in from reference TRBV2 and TRBJ1-1): EPEVTQTPSHQVTQMGQEVILRCVPISNHLYFYWYRQILGQKVEFLVSFYNNEISEKSEIFDDQFSVERPDGSNFTLKIRSTKLEDSAMYFCASSEPKMNTEAFFGQGTRLTVV.